The entry that follows covers one T cell receptor beta chain sequence. This likely stems from a read error, as it lies one base from a far larger clone. This likely comes from a read error, as the CDR3 has no conserved phenylalanine or tryptophan at its end. The record originates from a study of low-dose radiotherapy and immunotherapy resistance in tumors. In the study overall: Aspirin was administered orally at 300 mg daily for four cycles, commencing on cycle 1 day 1.

J was trimmed by 7 bases and V by 6 bases; bases with no gene match: 1. CDR3 length: 13 residues. Germline values: CDR1 MNHNY, CDR2 SVGAGI (reference sequence). Primers used for first-strand cDNA, a TRAV- and TRBV-specific set, covered both alpha and beta chains. A 20-cycle PCR with a constant-region primer and V-primer adapter amplified TCRs. One entry per CDR3 protein results from TCRdb running MiXCR on the reads. Of around 58,000 distinct CDR3 sequences in the sample, 23% were seen once. Time point: after trial treatment. Sample treatment: LDRT plus nivolumab, ipilimumab, low-dose cyclophosphamide and aspirin (RACIN trial). Each donor was administered nivolumab, ipilimumab, aspirin, low-dose cyclophosphamide and low-dose radiotherapy.

The specimen was PBMCs, collected after low-dose radiotherapy plus immunotherapy. This rearrangement joins TRBV6-6 to TRBJ2-1; 12 bases are shared with TRBD2. This TCR was recovered from a male donor with prostate cancer. CDR3 bases: TGTGCCAGCAGGCTAGCGGGGGGGAATGAGCAGTTCCTC. As protein: CASRLAGGNEQFL.